This entry is about one T cell receptor beta chain. The source of the sample is a study of blood T cell repertoires in COVID-19. Across the whole study: The samples span acute and convalescent COVID-19 from the United States, Italy and Spain.

In the authors' workflow: The assay estimated nucleated cells by amplifying reference gene primers. The protocol was immunoSEQ multiplex PCR, while the TCRdb copy is restricted to in-frame clones and leaves out a portion. The V and J calls and the clone size are those of that table, but D and trimming were determined from the DNA. The sample lists about 230,000 clones; just under 90% were seen once. The study drew participants aged about 18 to 95 years from 20 to 30 US areas. This CDR3 has 15 amino acids. CDR1 is SGHTA, CDR2 FQGNSA, per germline. V lost 5 bases to trimming and J lost 1 base; unmatched junction nucleotides: 4.

The sample comprised PBMCs or T cells enriched from blood (not recorded which). This chain connects TRBV7-2 to TRBJ1-5; TRBD1 aligns across 8 bases. The sequence came from a woman between 25 and 40 years old with acute COVID-19. The CDR3 coding sequence is TGTGCCAGCAGCCCAGGACAGGGAAGCAATCAGCCCCAGCATTTT. Its protein product is CASSPGQGSNQPQHF.